This T cell receptor beta chain was identified during a study of blood T cell repertoires in COVID-19. The CDR3 contains 16 residues. The germline V gene encodes CDR1 MDHEN and CDR2 SYDVKM. Trimming took 8 bases from V and 4 from J, leaving 22 bases between them. The repertoire was sequenced with immunoSEQ multiplex PCR; TCRdb's copy has only in-frame clones and lacks some. Of 57,000 or so clones in the sample, around 86% were seen once. This sequence originates from a human donor in a cohort sampled during active COVID-19. This rearrangement joins TRBV28 to TRBJ2-3; possible D gene TRBD2, 5 bases. The specimen was peripheral blood. The CDR3 DNA reads as TGTGCCAGCGCATGGGGAGAGGGAAAGAGGCCAGATACGCAGTATTTT. It yields the protein CASAWGEGKRPDTQYF.